These 29 T cell receptor beta chains share one sample of origin, sequenced in a study of long-term antiretroviral therapy in people with HIV. They ran version v3.0 of the immunoSEQ assay at survey level. The data were produced by immunoSEQ multiplex PCR, yet TCRdb's version contains in-frame clones alone and is incomplete. The repertoire includes 15,000 to 20,000 clones, 60% to 85% of them detected once, and around 16% sits in the top ten. The starting material was unsorted PBMCs, obtained 2.1 to 2.2 years before starting antiretroviral therapy. The source is a man between 25 and 39 years old with HIV.

This chain joins TRBV5-5 and TRBJ1-1, with D possibly TRBD1 on 6 matching bases. Trimming cost V 4 bases and J 0 bases, with 10 bases left between them. Germline CDR1 and CDR2: SGHKS and YYEKEE (reference sequence). The CDR3 contains 14 residues. The CDR3: CASSPGTLNTEAFF. CDR3 nucleotides: TGTGCCAGCAGCCCCGGGACACTGAACACTGAAGCTTTCTTT. The full variable domain, rest sourced from reference TRBV5-5 and TRBJ1-1, is DAGVTQSPTHLIKTRGQQVTLRCSPISGHKSVSWYQQVLGQGPQFIFQYYEKEERGRGNFPDRFSARQFPNYSSELNVNALLLGDSALYLCASSPGTLNTEAFFGQGTRLTVV.

This clone was seen only a few times. V is TRBV5-1 and J is TRBJ2-7; D is uncertain. CDR1 SGHRS and CDR2 YFSETQ come from the germline V gene. The ends were cut back, 0 bases at V and 1 base at J, with 5 bases in the middle. The CDR3 has 13 residues. The CDR3 nucleotides are TGCGCCAGCAGCTTGGGACAATCCTACGAGCAGTACTTC. Protein product: CASSLGQSYEQYF.

The genes are TRBV28 and TRBJ2-7, with D possibly being TRBD1 or TRBD2 (5 bases each). Trimming pared 6 bases from V and 1 base from J, leaving 10 bases between. The CDR3 is made up of 13 amino acids. Germline V gene data show CDR1 as MDHEN and CDR2 as SYDVKM. CDR3: CASRRDASYEQYF. The CDR3 DNA follows: TGTGCCAGCAGACGGGACGCGTCCTACGAGCAGTACTTC.

CDR3 residues: CSVEADRGRQETQYF. Here the CDR3 DNA reads TGCAGCGTTGAAGCGGACAGGGGACGGCAAGAGACCCAGTACTTC. The V gene is TRBV29-1, the J gene TRBJ2-5; 9 bases match TRBD1. The CDR3 runs 15 residues. Germline assignment: CDR1 SQVTM and CDR2 ANQGSEA. J gave up 2 bases and V 1 base, and 5 bases lay outside the gene matches.

This clone was seen a handful of times. The rearrangement joins TRBV27 to TRBJ2-4; TRBD1 is a possible D gene (6 bases). V lost 3 bases, J lost 3 bases, and 12 bases lay in between. The CDR3 spans 15 residues. Germline values: CDR1 MNHEY, CDR2 SMNVEV (reference sequence). The CDR3 DNA is TGTGCCAGCAGTTTCCTTGACAGGTTCAAAAACATTCAGTACTTC. Residues: CASSFLDRFKNIQYF.

The gene calls are TRBV2 and TRBJ1-1, with 7 bases that match TRBD1. Trimming at V came to 6 bases and at J to 6 bases, leaving 13 bases not matched to a gene. The V gene's germline CDR1 is SNHLY and CDR2 FYNNEI. The CDR3 is made up of 15 amino acids. CDR3 sequence (DNA): TGTGCCAGCAGGCTGCTACAGGGGATCCGCTCTGAAGCTTTCTTT. Protein sequence: CASRLLQGIRSEAFF.

V is TRBV27 and J is TRBJ2-4; 8 positions match TRBD1. The CDR3 has 16 amino acids. Germline V gene sequence: CDR1 MNHEY, CDR2 SMNVEV (reference sequence). J gave up 5 bases and V 0 bases, and 6 bases lay outside the gene matches. CDR3 protein: CASSLSDRARENIQYF. In nucleotides, the CDR3 is TGTGCCAGCAGTTTATCGGACAGGGCGAGGGAAAACATTCAGTACTTC.

This clone has only one observation. The V gene is TRBV27, the J gene TRBJ2-4, with 10 bases fitting TRBD2. The germline V gene has CDR1 MNHEY and CDR2 SMNVEV (reference sequence). The V segment lost 6 bases and the J segment 8 bases; nucleotides outside the gene matches: 10. The CDR3 consists of 15 residues. CDR3 protein: CASSPGLAAPDIQYF. Here the CDR3 DNA reads TGTGCCAGCAGCCCTGGACTAGCGGCCCCGGACATTCAGTACTTC.

The chain is built from TRBV6-6 and TRBJ2-1; TRBD2 matches 12 bases. V trimming: 2 bases; J trimming: 10 bases; junction bases outside the gene matches: 6. The germline CDR1 and CDR2 sequences are MNHNY and SVGAGI (reference sequence). The CDR3 sequence is 15 residues long. CDR3 residues: CASSYPTSGSSEQFF. As DNA, the CDR3 is TGTGCCAGCAGTTACCCGACTAGCGGGAGCTCCGAGCAGTTCTTC.

The V gene is TRBV28, the J gene TRBJ1-2; TRBD1 aligns across 7 bases. Losses at the gene ends were 2 bases for V and 6 bases for J; bases not matched to a gene: 3. Germline CDR1 is MDHEN and CDR2 is SYDVKM. The CDR3 spans 13 residues. The DNA of the CDR3 is TGTGCCAGCAGTTTAATGCAGGGGGATGGCTACACCTTC. It encodes CASSLMQGDGYTF.

The chain has TRBV9 and TRBJ2-3; D gene uncertain. The CDR3 covers 15 residues. The V gene lost 2 bases and the J gene lost 0 bases, with 10 bases spanning the gap. Germline-derived CDR1 and CDR2 are SGDLS and YYNGEE. This CDR3 is CASSVAPASTDTQYF. CDR3 DNA: TGTGCCAGCAGCGTGGCGCCAGCTAGCACAGATACGCAGTATTTT.

The chain recombines TRBV5-6 with TRBJ2-3; the D is unclear. Germline V gene data show CDR1 as SGHDT and CDR2 as YYEEEE. The CDR3 totals 15 residues. Trimming shortened V by 4 bases and J by 2 bases, and 14 bases separated the two germline ends. The CDR3 nucleotides are TGTGCCAGCAGCGCTCCCCTTGCGTTCACAGATACGCAGTATTTT. Translating it yields CASSAPLAFTDTQYF.

The chain links TRBV30 to TRBJ2-7; no reliable D call. Germline V lookup: CDR1 GTSNPN, CDR2 SVGIG (reference sequence). The CDR3 contains 11 residues. Trimming removed 3 bases from V and 3 bases from J, with 6 bases in between. CDR3 DNA sequence: TGTGCCTGGAGGATCGGCTACGAGCAGTACTTC. Its protein is CAWRIGYEQYF.

This clone was detected a few times. A much larger clonotype is one base distant, so this may be a read error. The sample holds other DNA sequences that translate to the same CDR3. J is TRBJ2-7 and V is TRBV20-1; D is undetermined. This CDR3 has 10 amino acids. Trimming removed 3 bases at V and 5 bases at J, with 5 bases between. Per germline, CDR1 DFQATT and CDR2 SNEGSKA (reference sequence). The CDR3 is CSASDHEQYF. CDR3 nucleotides: TGCAGTGCTAGTGATCACGAGCAGTACTTC.

The DNA for the CDR3 is TGTGCCAGTAGTCACTTGGAGGGGGTCGAGCAGTACTTC. This gives the protein CASSHLEGVEQYF. The chain has TRBV19 and TRBJ2-7; D may correspond to TRBD1 or TRBD2 (6 bases each). Trimming shortened V by 5 bases and J by 6 bases, and 14 bases separated the two germline ends. The CDR3 runs 13 residues. Germline-derived CDR1 and CDR2 are LNHDA and SQIVND (reference sequence).

Note on this clone: Compared with germline, one end of the junction differs, possibly owing to a read error. This sequence joins TRBV7-7 and TRBJ2-1; 7 nucleotides align to TRBD2. Germline V lookup: CDR1 SSHAT, CDR2 FNYEAQ (reference sequence). The CDR3 runs 14 residues. Here the CDR3 reads CASSSAGAPHEQFF. CDR3 nucleotide sequence: TGTGCTAGCAGCTCTGCGGGAGCCCCCCATGAGCAGTTCTTC.

The chain couples TRBV11-2 to TRBJ2-7; 11 bases match TRBD2. Germline lookup yields CDR1 SGHAT and CDR2 FQNNGV. J gave up 5 bases and V 4 bases, and 13 bases lay outside the gene matches. This CDR3 spans 17 amino acids. The CDR3 sequence: CASSSIGLAGGPHEQYF. The DNA of the CDR3 is TGTGCCAGCAGCTCTATAGGGTTAGCGGGGGGGCCCCACGAGCAGTACTTC.

The J gene is TRBJ1-6, the V gene TRBV5-1; 8 nucleotides align to TRBD1. The germline gives CDR1 SGHRS, CDR2 YFSETQ. The CDR3 contains 18 residues. With 0 bases clipped from V and 0 bases from J, the junction kept 5 bases outside the gene matches. The DNA for the CDR3 is TGCGCCAGCAGCTTGGGTTGGACAGGGAGCTCCTATAATTCACCCCTCCACTTT. Protein: CASSLGWTGSSYNSPLHF.

J is TRBJ2-1 and V is TRBV7-6; D remains unclear. The CDR3 runs 15 residues. V shed 5 bases and J shed 4 bases, with 15 bases lying between them. From germline, CDR1 is SGHVS and CDR2 FNYEAQ. The CDR3 region is CASSQMSGPYNEQFF. CDR3 nucleotide sequence: TGTGCCAGCAGCCAGATGTCCGGGCCTTACAATGAGCAGTTCTTC.

The chain uses TRBV6-5 and TRBJ1-1; D uncertain. Deletions cut 0 bases from V and 4 bases from J, with 15 bases between. The CDR3 spans 16 residues. CDR1 and CDR2 from the germline V gene are MNHEY and SVGAGI. The CDR3 sequence: CASSYSAVLSGTEAFF. CDR3 nucleotides: TGTGCCAGCAGTTACTCGGCGGTTCTCAGTGGCACTGAAGCTTTCTTT.

CDR3 in amino acids: CASRGTGEGYGYTF. For the CDR3, the DNA is TGTGCCAGCAGGGGGACAGGGGAAGGATATGGCTACACCTTC. This chain joins TRBV27 and TRBJ1-2, with TRBD1 matching 10 bases. The V segment lost 6 bases and the J segment 5 bases; nucleotides outside the gene matches: 6. The CDR3 is 14 residues long. CDR1 and CDR2 (germline): MNHEY, SMNVEV (reference sequence).

The chain recombines TRBV4-1 with TRBJ1-1, with 7 bases fitting TRBD1. CDR1 is MGHRA, CDR2 YSYEKL, per germline. The ends lost 0 bases at V and 11 bases at J; junction bases unmatched: 9. The CDR3 consists of 14 residues. In nucleotides, the CDR3 is TGCGCCAGCAGCCAAGAGTTCCAGGGGGGGTTGGCTTTCTTT. Its protein is CASSQEFQGGLAFF.

The chain has TRBV28 and TRBJ2-3; 9 bases map to TRBD2. Germline V gives CDR1 MDHEN, CDR2 SYDVKM. The CDR3 sequence is 16 residues long. V shed 5 bases and J 2 bases; nucleotides not matched to a gene: 8. CDR3: CASSTGLAKYTDTQYF. Here the CDR3 DNA reads TGTGCCAGCAGTACAGGACTAGCGAAATACACAGATACGCAGTATTTT. Full variable domain (rest looked up from reference TRBV28 and TRBJ2-3): DVKVTQSSRYLVKRTGEKVFLECVQDMDHENMFWYRQDPGLGLRLIYFSYDVKMKEKGDIPEGYSVSREKKERFSLILESASTNQTSMYLCASSTGLAKYTDTQYFGPGTRLTVL.

The table lists this clone with a few counts. The rearrangement links TRBV19 to TRBJ1-5; no reliable D call. The CDR3 runs 13 residues. With 6 bases removed from V and 6 bases from J, the gap between germline ends came to 12 bases. Germline-derived CDR1 and CDR2 are LNHDA and SQIVND (reference sequence). In DNA form, the CDR3 reads TGTGCCAGTAGGGGTTGGGGTGCTCAGCCCCAGCATTTT. Its protein product is CASRGWGAQPQHF.

The V gene is TRBV5-1, the J gene TRBJ2-7; D remains unclear. The V gene lost 0 bases and the J gene lost 2 bases, with 6 bases spanning the gap. Germline CDR1 reads SGHRS; CDR2 reads YFSETQ. The CDR3 is 13 residues long. CDR3 sequence reads: CASSLDHTYEQYF. The DNA for the CDR3 is TGCGCCAGCAGCTTGGATCACACCTACGAGCAGTACTTC.

This chain connects TRBV6-1 to TRBJ2-3; tentatively, D is TRBD1 or TRBD2 (5 bases each). CDR1 is MNHNS and CDR2 is SASEGT in the germline V gene. The CDR3 length is 15 residues. Trimming took 0 bases from V and 4 from J, leaving 11 bases between them. This CDR3 is CASSEADGAADTQYF. CDR3 sequence (DNA): TGTGCCAGCAGTGAAGCCGACGGGGCCGCAGATACGCAGTATTTT.

The rearrangement uses TRBV27 and TRBJ2-3; no clear D. Germline lookup yields CDR1 MNHEY and CDR2 SMNVEV (reference sequence). The germline V and J ends were trimmed by 7 bases and 1 base, with 9 bases remaining between them. This CDR3 has 13 residues. The CDR3 sequence is CASTTWGTDTQYF. The CDR3 nucleotides read TGTGCCAGCACCACTTGGGGCACAGATACGCAGTATTTT.

The gene calls are TRBV7-6 and TRBJ1-3; possibly TRBD1 for D (5 bases). This CDR3 has 13 residues. The V gene's germline CDR1 is SGHVS and CDR2 FNYEAQ. Between the trimmed V and J ends, which lost 3 bases and 2 bases, there was a span of 5 bases. CDR3: CASSLGAGNTIYF. CDR3 coding DNA: TGTGCCAGCAGCTTGGGGGCTGGAAACACCATATATTTT.

This chain links TRBV28 with TRBJ1-2; D gene unclear. Trimming took off 4 bases at V and 7 bases at J, with 13 bases between the two ends. This CDR3 has 13 residues. Germline V gives CDR1 MDHEN, CDR2 SYDVKM. CDR3 DNA: TGTGCCAGCAGTTCCGTCGGCACCTCTGGCTACACCTTC. Its protein product is CASSSVGTSGYTF.